The present entry profiles one TCR beta chain with its context. Some clones are missing from TCRdb's copy, which holds only in-frame ones; the method was immunoSEQ multiplex PCR. The sample lists roughly 700,000 clones; approximately 88% were seen once. The data belong to a study of shared T cell receptors in the human thymus. Between the trimmed V and J ends, which lost 2 bases and 6 bases, there was a span of 27 bases. The CDR3 sequence is 19 residues long. Germline V CDR1 and CDR2: SGHVS, FQNEAQ. These data also featured in a second study, about human thymus T cells. Per that study: Immunologically healthy infants in Finland undergoing congenital heart defect surgery were the donors. Thymic tissue was derived from resections collected during corrective heart surgery. Both thymic and peripheral blood repertoires showed apparently biased V and J usage. What related research reported was that thymic repertoires overlapped highly among unrelated individuals.

The chain joins TRBV7-8 to TRBJ2-3, with D perhaps TRBD2 (7 bases). The sequence derives from a boy in the first two years of life with a congenital heart defect. The sequenced sample was thymocytes. CDR3 loop: CASSLCSGGVGAGEDTQYF. CDR3 nucleotide sequence: TGTGCCAGCAGCTTATGTAGTGGGGGAGTGGGGGCGGGAGAGGATACGCAGTATTTT.